This TCR beta chain was documented in a study of T cells after yellow fever vaccination. Turning to the study itself: Low-cell-number fractions underwent preparation using SMART-Seq v4 Ultra Low Input.

Germline values: CDR1 SGHTA, CDR2 FQGNSA. Trimming pared 3 bases from V and 3 bases from J, leaving 14 bases between. This CDR3 contains 15 residues. Study-wide results and caveats: Just a small share of clonotypes turned up in the CD4 compartment as well as the CD8 compartment. The booster saw the reappearance of most primary-vaccination clones (around 96% CD4, less than 90% CD8).

Template-switching 5'RACE yielded the TCR cDNA; a universal primer site and UMIs were added in the process. TCRdb redid the calling of the 5' RACE reads with MiXCR, one entry per CDR3 protein. Among 450,000 to 650,000 distinct CDR3 sequences, 13% were seen once, and the ten largest hold over 12%. This clonotype appeared a few times. The antigen is not known. This sequence was found in a man in his thirties or forties who received the YFV17D yellow fever vaccine. The chain uses TRBV7-2 and TRBJ2-5; no firm D call. This specimen was PBMCs, taken on the day of the yellow fever booster vaccination. CDR3 nucleotide sequence: TGTGCCAGCAGCTTTTTCAAGTCAAGGGAAGAGACCCAGTACTTC. Translating gives CASSFFKSREETQYF. Using reference TRBV7-2 and TRBJ2-5 for the parts outside the CDR3, the full variable domain is GAGVSQSPSNKVTEKGKDVELRCDPISGHTALYWYRQSLGQGLEFLIYFQGNSAPDKSGLPSDRFSAERTGGSVSTLTIQRTQQEDSAVYLCASSFFKSREETQYFGPGTRLLVL.